This TCR beta chain was profiled in a study of neoadjuvant anti-PD-1 for oral cavity cancer (dated by TCRdb to about 2021). Regarding the research as a whole: Three to four biweekly doses of nivolumab at 3 mg/kg were mostly administered to patients before curative-intent surgical resection. A fourth nivolumab dose was given around day 43 to patients without progression, and definitive surgical resection was performed in those patients on days 50-56. Under RECIST 1.1, a patient counted as a responder if showing complete response, partial response or stable disease, and as a non-responder if showing progression. There were 11 to 13 patients in the parent correlative cohort, and the response rate was around 30%. The paper's findings and limits, for the study overall: The TCR analyses had only a few patients in each response group, and the authors called for validation in larger cohorts. After neoadjuvant nivolumab, significantly higher T cell clonality (Gini index) was found within PBMCs in non-responders than in responders. Higher pretreatment blood Treg/Th17 ratios correlated with both higher pretreatment blood TCRbeta clonality and lower post-treatment tumor TCRbeta clonality.

The time point label for this specimen denotes: after neoadjuvant nivolumab, at surgical resection. None of the patients had received prior systemic or radiation treatment, and all were newly diagnosed with stage II-IVA oral cavity squamous cell carcinoma. The cohort consisted of patients with HPV-negative, locally advanced oral cavity squamous cell carcinoma. No culture maintenance or expansion was done, as the peripheral blood mononuclear cells went straight to analysis. The samples were drawn from a longitudinal correlative study tied to a single-arm phase II trial testing neoadjuvant nivolumab in oral cavity squamous cell carcinoma. Subject-matched pre- and post-treatment PBMCs and tumors from three responders and three non-responders were subjected to genomic DNA-based TCRbeta sequencing. Peripheral blood mononuclear cells were collected once before nivolumab treatment and again after treatment, at the time of surgery. The Maxwell RSC DNA from Cells kit was used to extract genomic DNA from PBMCs.

For deep sequencing, PBMC libraries mostly used around 0.45 ug of input genomic DNA, with six replicates for each sample. Following the manufacturer's instructions, the team built TCRbeta libraries using the immunoSEQ hsTCRbeta kit. Sequencing of the completed libraries took place using an Illumina NovaSeq 6000 S4 flow cell after they had been pooled to approximately 2.8 nM. The original methods were these. The immunoSEQ Analyzer handled quality control and preprocessing of the raw data. The analysis was restricted to productive rearrangements, with each unique CDR3 amino acid sequence defining a clonotype. Repertoire clonality was estimated as the Gini-Simpson index, which was computed with the R package tcR. Student's t test was used to compare Gini indices, while Pearson correlation assessed associations with tumor size change. The immuneACCESS repertoire file appears here via TCRdb, limited to in-frame rearrangements. These files lack a portion of the clones; in checked studies, under half of the deficit traces to unresolved V genes, and the cause of the others is not known. V and J calls and clone size are copied from that table; D and trimming were computed from the DNA. The sample table lists thousands of clones, under 85% of them with a count of one. In total, the top ten clones hold roughly 3.7% of the sample.

As to this clone: Its antigen remains undetermined. Base qualities are not provided; no much larger clone lies one nucleotide away.

Reading the germline V gene gives CDR1 MDHEN and CDR2 SYDVKM. V sheds 6 bases and J sheds 4 bases, leaving 16 bases between their ends. The CDR3 has 14 amino acids, counting the end cysteine and phenylalanine. Of the read, only the CDR3 DNA is kept; its 42 bases are in frame from base 1. The V and J segments used are TRBV28 and TRBJ2-7; TRBD2 could be the D gene, as 5 bases match. This receptor was identified in a person between 40 and 85 years old with oral cavity squamous cell carcinoma. This specimen was PBMCs, taken after nivolumab (anti-PD-1) treatment. The CDR3 loop reads CASRSGTAPYEQYF. The DNA sequence is as follows: TGTGCCAGCAGAAGCGGCACCGCCCCTTACGAGCAGTACTTC.